The 3 T cell receptor beta chains reported below all come from one sample, sequenced in a study of shared clonotypes between healthy human individuals (TCRdb year 2020). Library generation was performed with the immunoSEQ multiplex PCR assay. TCRdb holds this immuneACCESS table with in-frame rearrangements only. Some clones are missing; in checked studies, unresolved V genes explain under half, and the rest has no known cause. The sample contains more than 150,000 clones, over 50% of them found a single time. The leading ten clones occupy more than 9% of the sample. Sequenced material: memory CD4+ T cells sorted from blood. Read against the paper, the sample's cell subset or site label means: CD45RA-negative fraction. The receptors shown here come from a man younger than 40 in good health.

This clone was seen a few times. The gene calls are TRBV9 and TRBJ2-7; TRBD1 agrees at 8 bases. Germline trimming cut 0 bases from V and 2 bases from J; bases unmatched to any gene: 13. CDR3 length: 18 amino acids. The V gene's germline CDR1 is SGDLS and CDR2 YYNGEE. The CDR3 here is CASSVEPPPPTGAYEQYF. CDR3 coding DNA: TGTGCCAGCAGCGTAGAGCCCCCTCCCCCGACAGGGGCCTACGAGCAGTACTTC.

The rearrangement joins TRBV7-2 to TRBJ2-1; D unresolved. The V and J ends lost 2 bases and 9 bases respectively, with 11 bases between them. The CDR3 extends over 13 amino acids. Germline V gene data show CDR1 as SGHTA and CDR2 as FQGNSA. This CDR3 is CASSLFSRVEQFF. CDR3 DNA sequence: TGTGCCAGCAGCTTATTTAGTAGGGTTGAGCAGTTCTTC.

This rearrangement joins TRBV11-2 to TRBJ1-1; tentatively, D is TRBD1 (6 bases). The V end was cut by 0 bases, the J end by 5 bases, with 10 bases between. The CDR3 contains 14 residues. The germline gives CDR1 SGHAT, CDR2 FQNNGV. CDR3 bases: TGTGCCAGCAGCTTAGATCCAGGGGATACTGAAGCTTTCTTT. Translating gives CASSLDPGDTEAFF.